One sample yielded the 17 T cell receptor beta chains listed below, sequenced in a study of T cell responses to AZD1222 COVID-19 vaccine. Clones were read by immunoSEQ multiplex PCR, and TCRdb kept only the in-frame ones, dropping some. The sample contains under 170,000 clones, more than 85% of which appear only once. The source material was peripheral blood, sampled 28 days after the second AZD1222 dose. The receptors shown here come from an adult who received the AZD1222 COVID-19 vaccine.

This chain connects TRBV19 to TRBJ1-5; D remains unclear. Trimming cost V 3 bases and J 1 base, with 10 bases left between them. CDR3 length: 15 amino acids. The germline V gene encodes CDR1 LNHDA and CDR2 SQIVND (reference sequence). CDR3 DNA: TGTGCCAGTAGTATTATCCCGGGGAGCAATCAGCCCCAGCATTTT. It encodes CASSIIPGSNQPQHF.

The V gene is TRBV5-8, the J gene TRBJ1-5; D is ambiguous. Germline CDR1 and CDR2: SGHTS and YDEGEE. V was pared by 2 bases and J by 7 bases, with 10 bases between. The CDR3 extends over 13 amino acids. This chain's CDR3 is CASSLDLRQPQHF. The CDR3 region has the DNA TGTGCCAGCAGCTTAGATTTACGCCAGCCCCAGCATTTT. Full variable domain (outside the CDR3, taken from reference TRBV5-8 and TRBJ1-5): EAGVTQSPTHLIKTRGQQATLRCSPISGHTSVYWYQQALGLGLQFLLWYDEGEERNRGNFPPRFSGRQFPNYSSELNVNALELEDSALYLCASSLDLRQPQHFGDGTRLSIL.

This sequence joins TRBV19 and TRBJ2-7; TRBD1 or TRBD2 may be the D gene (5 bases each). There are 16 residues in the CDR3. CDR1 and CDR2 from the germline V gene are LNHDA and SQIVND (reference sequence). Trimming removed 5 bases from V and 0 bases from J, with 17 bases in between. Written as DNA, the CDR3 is TGTGCCAGTAGTCATCCTGGGGGTCTCTCCTCCTACGAGCAGTACTTC. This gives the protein CASSHPGGLSSYEQYF.

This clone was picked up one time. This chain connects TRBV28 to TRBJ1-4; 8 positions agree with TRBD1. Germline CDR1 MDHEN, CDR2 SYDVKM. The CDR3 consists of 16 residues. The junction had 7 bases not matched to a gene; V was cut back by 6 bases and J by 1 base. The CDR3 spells CASSATGVGTNEKLFF. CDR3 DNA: TGTGCCAGCAGCGCGACAGGGGTTGGAACTAATGAAAAACTGTTTTTT.

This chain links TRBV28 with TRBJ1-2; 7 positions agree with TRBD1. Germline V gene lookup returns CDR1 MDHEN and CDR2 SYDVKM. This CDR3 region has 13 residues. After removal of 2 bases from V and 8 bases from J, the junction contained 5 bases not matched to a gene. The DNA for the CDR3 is TGTGCCAGCAGTTTAGACAGGGCAGGGGGCTACACCTTC. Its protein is CASSLDRAGGYTF.

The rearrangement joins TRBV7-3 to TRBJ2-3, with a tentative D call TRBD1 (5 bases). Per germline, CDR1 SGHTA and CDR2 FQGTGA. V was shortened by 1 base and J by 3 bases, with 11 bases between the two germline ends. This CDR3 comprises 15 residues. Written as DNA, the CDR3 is TGTGCCAGCAGCTTAATGGCAGGGTTGACAGATACGCAGTATTTT. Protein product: CASSLMAGLTDTQYF.

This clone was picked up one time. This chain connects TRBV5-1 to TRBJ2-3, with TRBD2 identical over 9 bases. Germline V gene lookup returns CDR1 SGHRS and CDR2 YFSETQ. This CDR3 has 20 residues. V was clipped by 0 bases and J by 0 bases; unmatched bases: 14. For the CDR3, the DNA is TGCGCCAGCAGCTTGGCTGCGGCGGGAGGGCCTGGGGTAAGCACAGATACGCAGTATTTT. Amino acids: CASSLAAAGGPGVSTDTQYF. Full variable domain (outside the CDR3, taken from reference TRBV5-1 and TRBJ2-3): KAGVTQTPRYLIKTRGQQVTLSCSPISGHRSVSWYQQTPGQGLQFLFEYFSETQRNKGNFPGRFSGRQFSNSRSEMNVSTLELGDSALYLCASSLAAAGGPGVSTDTQYFGPGTRLTVL.

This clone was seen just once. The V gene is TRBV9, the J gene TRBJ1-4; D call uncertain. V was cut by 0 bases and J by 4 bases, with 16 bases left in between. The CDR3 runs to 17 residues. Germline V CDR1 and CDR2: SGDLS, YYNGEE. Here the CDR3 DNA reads TGTGCCAGCAGCGTAGAGGGCAGCGCCCGATATAATGAAAAACTGTTTTTT. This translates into CASSVEGSARYNEKLFF.

The CDR3 region is CATAGTSGENTGELFF. CDR3 bases: TGTGCCACCGCCGGGACTAGCGGAGAGAACACCGGGGAGCTGTTTTTT. This rearrangement joins TRBV24-1 to TRBJ2-2, with 11 bases matching TRBD2. The CDR3 is made up of 16 amino acids. The trim removed 9 bases at V and 1 base at J, leaving 6 bases unmatched. Germline assignment: CDR1 KGHDR and CDR2 SFDVKD.

The CDR3 spells CASTERGDGYTF. Written as DNA, the CDR3 is TGTGCCAGCACCGAACGGGGGGATGGCTACACCTTC. The gene calls are TRBV2 and TRBJ1-2, with TRBD1 as a possible D gene (5 bases). Germline V CDR1 and CDR2: SNHLY, FYNNEI. The CDR3 spans 12 residues. V lost 7 bases, J lost 6 bases, and 12 bases lay in between.

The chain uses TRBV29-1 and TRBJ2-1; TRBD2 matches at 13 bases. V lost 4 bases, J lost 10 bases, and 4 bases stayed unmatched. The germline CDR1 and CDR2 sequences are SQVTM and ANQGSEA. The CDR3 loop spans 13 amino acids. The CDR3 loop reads CSVGGLAGWEQFF. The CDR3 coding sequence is TGCAGCGTTGGGGGACTAGCGGGATGGGAGCAGTTCTTC.

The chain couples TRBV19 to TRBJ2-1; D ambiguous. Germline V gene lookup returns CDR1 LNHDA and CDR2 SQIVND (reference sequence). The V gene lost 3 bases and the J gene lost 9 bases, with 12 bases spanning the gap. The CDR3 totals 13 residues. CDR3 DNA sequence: TGTGCCAGTAGTATCATCCCCAGCGCTGAGCAGTTCTTC. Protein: CASSIIPSAEQFF. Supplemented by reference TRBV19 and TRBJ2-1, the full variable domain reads DGGITQSPKYLFRKEGQNVTLSCEQNLNHDAMYWYRQDPGQGLRLIYYSQIVNDFQKGDIAEGYSVSREKKESFPLTVTSAQKNPTAFYLCASSIIPSAEQFFGPGTRLTVL.

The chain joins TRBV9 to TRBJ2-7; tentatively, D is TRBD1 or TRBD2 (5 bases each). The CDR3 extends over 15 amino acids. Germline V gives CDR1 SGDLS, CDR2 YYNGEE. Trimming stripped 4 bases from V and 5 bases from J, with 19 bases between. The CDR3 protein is CASSPPRGTADEQYF. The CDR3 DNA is TGTGCCAGCAGCCCCCCTCGAGGGACCGCTGACGAGCAGTACTTC.

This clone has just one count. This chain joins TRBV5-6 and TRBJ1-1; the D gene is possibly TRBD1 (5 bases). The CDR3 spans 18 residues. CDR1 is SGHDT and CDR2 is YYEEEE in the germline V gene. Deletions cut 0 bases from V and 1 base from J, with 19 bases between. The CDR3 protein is CASSLAGVGYHGNTEAFF. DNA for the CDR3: TGTGCCAGCAGCTTGGCGGGGGTCGGTTATCACGGGAACACTGAAGCTTTCTTT.

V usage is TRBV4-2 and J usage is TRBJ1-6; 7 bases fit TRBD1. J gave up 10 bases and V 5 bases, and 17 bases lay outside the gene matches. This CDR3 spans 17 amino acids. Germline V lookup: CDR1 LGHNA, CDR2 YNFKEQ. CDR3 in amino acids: CASSKTSRDSIYSPLHF. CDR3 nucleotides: TGTGCCAGCAGCAAGACTAGCCGGGACAGCATCTACTCACCCCTCCACTTT.

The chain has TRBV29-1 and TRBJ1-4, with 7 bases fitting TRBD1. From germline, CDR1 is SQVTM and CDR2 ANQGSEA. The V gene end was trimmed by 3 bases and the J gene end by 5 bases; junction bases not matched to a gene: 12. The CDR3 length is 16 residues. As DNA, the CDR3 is TGCAGCGTTGAGAGTCCTGGACAGGAGTGGAATGAAAAACTGTTTTTT. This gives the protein CSVESPGQEWNEKLFF.

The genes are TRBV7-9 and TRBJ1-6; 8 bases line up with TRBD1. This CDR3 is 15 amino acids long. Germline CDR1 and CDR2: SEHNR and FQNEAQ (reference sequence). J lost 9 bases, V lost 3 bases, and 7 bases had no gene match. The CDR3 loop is CASSLDFGTGSPLHF. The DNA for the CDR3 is TGTGCCAGCAGCTTGGACTTCGGGACAGGTTCACCCCTCCACTTT.